This TCR beta chain was documented in a study of cytomegalovirus exposure and HLA in healthy donors. Study-wide context: Inside one of the first data releases sat around 85 million unique TCRs taken from HLA-typed donors. Whole-study results and caveats: A later analysis showed TCR association rates differing by HLA locus, peaking at DRB1 and lowest at HLA-C. Follow-up analysis seemed to connect common viral pathogens with several of the most significant clusters identified.

This PCR relied on a set of 60 Vbeta primers and 13 Jbeta primers. Sequencing was performed with immunoSEQ multiplex PCR; in TCRdb, only in-frame clones are kept and a portion is missing. Among about 90,000 clones, roughly 83% were seen once, and the ten largest hold approximately 2.1%. This clone appeared a single time. The antigen is not known. The sample was PBMCs. The receptor comes from a man in his late teens or twenties in good health and CMV-seronegative.

The CDR3 nucleotides read TGTGCCAGCAGCTTAGGGGCGGGGTGGGGCCAGCATTTT. Translating it yields CASSLGAGWGQHF. The chain couples TRBV7-9 to TRBJ1-5; the D is unclear. The CDR3 extends over 13 amino acids. V gave up 1 base and J gave up 12 bases, with 13 bases separating them. Germline lookup yields CDR1 SEHNR and CDR2 FQNEAQ (reference sequence).